This T cell receptor beta chain was documented in a study of Graves' ophthalmopathy and Graves' hyperthyroidism. Study in general: Untreated patients at initial diagnosis provided peripheral blood.

Clinicians made diagnoses from clinical symptoms, serum thyroxine, TRAb, thyroid ultrasound and orbital computed tomography. Study-level results: The majority of expanded thyroid clonotypes above 0.001 frequency also occurred in blood. The model flagged ophthalmopathy progression at roughly 70% sensitivity and around 77% specificity.

The CDR3 is 13 amino acids. Trimming took 4 bases from V and 5 from J, leaving 12 bases between them. Germline CDR1 SGHAT, CDR2 FQDESV (reference sequence). Transcripts of RNA were the source for amplifying TCR beta CDR3 regions. HTBI primers primed a first-round RT-PCR, and a second-round multiplex PCR followed. TCRdb re-analysed the multiplex PCR reads in MiXCR, keeping a single row per CDR3 protein. The table lists a few hundred thousand distinct CDR3 sequences, 20% to 25% of them singletons. This clonotype was picked up many times. What it binds is unknown. Sequencing used peripheral blood. The rearrangement links TRBV11-1 to TRBJ2-7, with unresolved D. The origin of this receptor is a woman aged 45 to 65 with Graves' ophthalmopathy. CDR3 residues: CASSSRRTNEQYF. CDR3 bases: TGTGCCAGCAGCTCTCGAAGGACGAACGAGCAGTACTTC.